In this sample, the clone carrying this T cell receptor (beta chain) turned up a few times. The antigen remains undetermined. The data are from a study of T cell repertoires in cytomegalovirus infection. V lost 5 bases and J lost 6, with 10 bases in between. This CDR3 has 13 amino acids. TCRdb fed the reads into MiXCR, producing one record per CDR3 protein. The table records fewer than 650,000 distinct CDR3 sequences, just under 40% of them present only once. This TCR derives from a human donor in good health (CMV status not recorded). Some clones in this sample may be carry-over from other donors' samples. The V gene is TRBV12-3 or TRBV12-4, the J gene TRBJ2-2, with D possibly being TRBD1 (7 bases). Sequencing used cultured PBMCs, obtained from culture after CMV antigen stimulation. CDR3 loop: CASSPRGAGELFF. The CDR3, as DNA: TGTGCCAGCAGTCCCAGGGGGGCCGGGGAGCTGTTTTTT.